This T cell receptor (beta chain) was captured in a study of blood T cell repertoires in COVID-19. CDR3 length equals 14 residues. The V gene end was trimmed by 6 bases and the J gene end by 4 bases; junction bases not matched to a gene: 5. CDR1 and CDR2 from the germline V gene are KGHSH and LQKENI. Per the study methods: Amplification with reference gene primers provided the estimates of nucleated cell counts. Libraries were prepared by immunoSEQ multiplex PCR; TCRdb keeps only in-frame clonotypes and omits some of them. V, J and clone size reflect that table, while D and trimming were determined from the DNA. The sample consists of roughly 200,000 clones, 88% of them appearing once.

The sample was peripheral blood. The TCR sequence derives from a man between 18 and 29 years old with active or convalescent COVID-19. This chain uses TRBV18 with TRBJ2-1; 8 bases fit TRBD2. CDR3 in amino acids: CASSPGGLYNEQFF. The CDR3 coding sequence is TGTGCCAGCTCCCCGGGGGGGCTGTACAATGAGCAGTTCTTC.